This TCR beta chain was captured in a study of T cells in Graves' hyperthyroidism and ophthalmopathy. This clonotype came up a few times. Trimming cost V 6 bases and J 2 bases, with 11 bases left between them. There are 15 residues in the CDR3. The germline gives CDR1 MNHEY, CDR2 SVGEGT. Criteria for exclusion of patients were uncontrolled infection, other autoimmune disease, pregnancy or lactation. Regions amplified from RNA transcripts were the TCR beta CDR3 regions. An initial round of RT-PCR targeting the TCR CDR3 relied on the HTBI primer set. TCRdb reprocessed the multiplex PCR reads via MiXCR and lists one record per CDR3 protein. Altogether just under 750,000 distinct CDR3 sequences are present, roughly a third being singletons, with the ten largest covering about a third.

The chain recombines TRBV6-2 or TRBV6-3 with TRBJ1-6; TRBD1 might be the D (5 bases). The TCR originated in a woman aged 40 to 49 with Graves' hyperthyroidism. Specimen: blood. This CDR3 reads CASSRGVPYNSPLHF. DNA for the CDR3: TGTGCCAGCAGCCGAGGGGTTCCCTATAATTCACCCCTCCACTTT.